A single sample gave rise to the 26 T cell receptor beta chains below, sequenced in a study of blood T cells in healthy people across ages. Together with a sample-barcoded 5' primer, a J-beta primer mix was included in a second PCR lasting about 6 to 11 cycles. Each CDR3 protein is one row after TCRdb ran MiXCR on the 5' RACE reads. The sample consists of 660,000 or so distinct CDR3 sequences, around 54% of them appearing once. Sequenced: blood. The origin of the receptors is a man in his sixties in good health.

The rearrangement uses TRBV10-3 and TRBJ2-5, with D possibly matching TRBD2 (5 bases). Germline loops: CDR1 ENHRY, CDR2 SYGVKD. The V and J ends lost 5 bases and 5 bases respectively, with 12 bases between them. The CDR3 totals 13 residues. The CDR3 DNA follows: TGTGCCATCAGTCGGGAACCGGGGGAGACCCAGTACTTC. Protein: CAISREPGETQYF.

The sample holds many counts of this clonotype. The chain carries TRBV10-3 and TRBJ1-5; a weak D match, TRBD1 (6 bases). Germline loops: CDR1 ENHRY, CDR2 SYGVKD. Trimming pared 4 bases from V and 3 bases from J, leaving 10 bases between. The CDR3 sequence is 14 residues long. Here the CDR3 reads CAISGTAINQPQHF. The CDR3 DNA follows: TGTGCCATCAGTGGGACAGCCATCAATCAGCCCCAGCATTTT.

The rearrangement uses TRBV20-1 and TRBJ2-1; 12 bases fit TRBD2. The CDR3 loop spans 16 amino acids. Germline trimming cut 3 bases from V and 8 bases from J; bases unmatched to any gene: 11. Per the germline V gene, CDR1 is DFQATT and CDR2 is SNEGSKA (reference sequence). The DNA of the CDR3 is TGCAGTGCTAGGTCGATTAGACTAGCGGGGGAACATGAGCAGTTCTTC. Residues: CSARSIRLAGEHEQFF.

The chain employs TRBV29-1 and TRBJ1-1; D is unresolved. V was clipped by 5 bases and J by 0 bases, with 10 bases between them. The germline CDR1 and CDR2 sequences are SQVTM and ANQGSEA. The CDR3 extends over 13 amino acids. This CDR3 reads CSVQKELNTEAFF. DNA of the CDR3: TGCAGCGTTCAAAAAGAGTTGAACACTGAAGCTTTCTTT. Supplemented by reference TRBV29-1 and TRBJ1-1, the full variable domain reads SAVISQKPSRDICQRGTSLTIQCQVDSQVTMMFWYRQQPGQSLTLIATANQGSEATYESGFVIDKFPISRPNLTFSTLTVSNMSPEDSSIYLCSVQKELNTEAFFGQGTRLTVV.

At least ten counts were recorded for this clonotype. This chain joins TRBV7-9 and TRBJ1-1; TRBD1 matches at 7 bases. In germline, CDR1 is SEHNR, CDR2 FQNEAQ (reference sequence). Trimming at V came to 5 bases and at J to 4 bases, leaving 10 bases not matched to a gene. The length of the CDR3 is 15 residues. The CDR3 DNA reads as TGTGCCAGCAGCCCCCGACAGGGCGAGGCCACTGAAGCTTTCTTT. This encodes CASSPRQGEATEAFF.

The V call is TRBV5-1, the J call TRBJ2-5; 9 bases align to TRBD1. The end of the DNA is better explained by TRBJ2-7, so the J call may be wrong. The CDR3 covers 14 residues. CDR1 SGHRS and CDR2 YFSETQ come from the germline V gene. The CDR3 protein is CASSKGTGRAEQYF. Written as DNA, the CDR3 is TGCGCCAGCAGCAAAGGGACAGGGAGAGCCGAGCAGTACTTC.

The gene calls are TRBV2 and TRBJ2-1, with TRBD1 matching 8 bases. The V segment lost 7 bases and the J segment 12 bases; nucleotides outside the gene matches: 14. Germline assignment: CDR1 SNHLY and CDR2 FYNNEI. The CDR3 spans 14 residues. The CDR3 protein is CASTSRGPYDWQFF. The CDR3 DNA sequence: TGTGCCAGCACGAGCAGGGGGCCCTATGATTGGCAGTTCTTC.

The gene calls are TRBV20-1 and TRBJ2-7; tentatively, D is TRBD1 (6 bases). Germline loops: CDR1 DFQATT, CDR2 SNEGSKA (reference sequence). The CDR3 is 13 amino acids. The V and J ends lost 3 bases and 0 bases respectively, with 9 bases between them. Here the CDR3 DNA reads TGCAGTGCTAGGGGACATCCCTCCTACGAGCAGTACTTC. Residues: CSARGHPSYEQYF.

This rearrangement joins TRBV12-3 or TRBV12-4 to TRBJ1-2; D gene unclear. The CDR3 loop spans 14 amino acids. The ends were cut back, 1 base at V and 7 bases at J, with 13 bases in the middle. DNA of the CDR3: TGTGCCAGCAGTTTAGGGTGGGGTCGGGCTGGCTACACCTTC. Its translation: CASSLGWGRAGYTF.

This clonotype was observed a handful of times. This chain connects TRBV29-1 to TRBJ2-7; weak D call: TRBD2 (5 bases). V lost 0 bases and J lost 3, with 6 bases in between. Germline assignment: CDR1 SQVTM and CDR2 ANQGSEA. The CDR3 has 12 amino acids. The CDR3 DNA follows: TGCAGCGTTGAAGACAGCGGCTACGAGCAGTACTTC. Its translation is CSVEDSGYEQYF.

The gene calls are TRBV29-1 and TRBJ2-3; no reliable D call. Germline V gene lookup returns CDR1 SQVTM and CDR2 ANQGSEA. V gave up 7 bases and J gave up 5 bases, with 10 bases separating them. This CDR3 comprises 11 residues. The CDR3 DNA is TGCAGCGGGTCGCCGGTAGATACGCAGTATTTT. The encoded protein is CSGSPVDTQYF.

The chain employs TRBV5-1 and TRBJ2-7; 7 bases align to TRBD1. The CDR3 sequence is 14 residues long. Germline V gene sequence: CDR1 SGHRS, CDR2 YFSETQ. V lost 2 bases to trimming and J lost 2 bases; unmatched junction nucleotides: 4. The CDR3 region has the DNA TGCGCCAGCAGCTTAACCGGGACAGCCTACGAGCAGTACTTC. Its protein product is CASSLTGTAYEQYF. The full variable domain, in which reference TRBV5-1 and TRBJ2-7 provide the parts outside the CDR3, is KAGVTQTPRYLIKTRGQQVTLSCSPISGHRSVSWYQQTPGQGLQFLFEYFSETQRNKGNFPGRFSGRQFSNSRSEMNVSTLELGDSALYLCASSLTGTAYEQYFGPGTRLTVT.

The genes are TRBV29-1 and TRBJ1-2, with a tentative D call TRBD1 (6 bases). This CDR3 spans 14 amino acids. Germline CDR1 is SQVTM and CDR2 is ANQGSEA. Trimming stripped 1 base from V and 8 bases from J, with 17 bases between. The CDR3 sequence: CSVEAHQGLGGYTF. The CDR3 nucleotides read TGCAGCGTTGAAGCCCATCAGGGGCTCGGGGGCTACACCTTC. The variable domain in full, with the rest retrieved from reference TRBV29-1 and TRBJ1-2, is SAVISQKPSRDICQRGTSLTIQCQVDSQVTMMFWYRQQPGQSLTLIATANQGSEATYESGFVIDKFPISRPNLTFSTLTVSNMSPEDSSIYLCSVEAHQGLGGYTFGSGTRLTVV.

This chain joins TRBV24-1 and TRBJ2-1, with D unresolved. The CDR3 contains 14 residues. Germline V gene lookup returns CDR1 KGHDR and CDR2 SFDVKD. Trimming stripped 0 bases from V and 5 bases from J, with 7 bases between. Here the CDR3 DNA reads TGTGCCACCAGTGATTTGCTATCAGACAATGAGCAGTTCTTC. It codes for CATSDLLSDNEQFF.

The chain is built from TRBV5-4 and TRBJ2-5, with D possibly TRBD2 on 6 matching bases. The CDR3 runs to 14 residues. The V end lost 3 bases, the J end lost 5 bases, and 14 bases lay between the germline ends. CDR1 is SGHNT, CDR2 YYREEE, per germline (reference sequence). The chain's CDR3 is CASSSPTSAETQYF. The CDR3 bases are TGTGCCAGCAGCTCCCCGACTAGTGCGGAGACCCAGTACTTC.

The genes are TRBV20-1 and TRBJ1-2; weak D call: TRBD1 (6 bases). Trimming stripped 0 bases from V and 3 bases from J, with 14 bases between. The CDR3 consists of 15 residues. Germline V lookup: CDR1 DFQATT, CDR2 SNEGSKA (reference sequence). The DNA for the CDR3 is TGCAGTGCTAGAGAAAGTATCGGGGGCGACTATGGCTACACCTTC. It encodes CSARESIGGDYGYTF.

The chain joins TRBV6-6 to TRBJ2-7, with 11 bases that match TRBD1. After removal of 8 bases from V and 5 bases from J, the junction contained 5 bases not matched to a gene. Germline CDR1 and CDR2: MNHNY and SVGAGI (reference sequence). The CDR3 loop spans 13 amino acids. CDR3 loop: CASAWTGGNEQYF. DNA for the CDR3: TGTGCCAGCGCATGGACAGGGGGCAACGAGCAGTACTTC.

The chain joins TRBV6-6 to TRBJ1-2; D is unresolved. Trimming shortened V by 2 bases and J by 3 bases, and 7 bases separated the two germline ends. This CDR3 region has 13 residues. CDR1 MNHNY and CDR2 SVGAGI come from the germline V gene (reference sequence). As DNA, the CDR3 is TGTGCCAGCAGTTACAATGAGTACTATGGCTACACCTTC. It specifies CASSYNEYYGYTF.

About this clonotype itself: Its ends do not fully match the called genes, so a read error is possible. The V gene is TRBV4-2, the J gene TRBJ2-7; TRBD2 matches 7 bases. Germline V CDR1 and CDR2: LGHNA, YNFKEQ. The CDR3 loop spans 16 amino acids. The DNA of the CDR3 is TGTGCCGGCAGCCACGGGACCGGGACTACCCCCTACGAGCAGTACTTC. Translating it yields CAGSHGTGTTPYEQYF.

In its sample, this clonotype was seen a few times. The gene calls are TRBV6-1 and TRBJ1-2; D ambiguous. V was trimmed by 4 bases and J by 7 bases, leaving 13 bases between them. Germline CDR1 reads MNHNS; CDR2 reads SASEGT. This CDR3 contains 13 residues. In DNA form, the CDR3 reads TGTGCCAGCAGTGGCGGCGCGGGATTTGGCTACACCTTC. It translates to CASSGGAGFGYTF.

With respect to this clonotype: Its ends do not fully match the called genes, so a read error is possible. The genes are TRBV3-1 and TRBJ2-5; 9 nucleotides agree with TRBD2. This CDR3 is built from 17 residues. From germline, CDR1 is LGHDT and CDR2 YNNKEL (reference sequence). The CDR3 here is CASSHLSSGEYQEAQYF. In nucleotides, the CDR3 is TGTGCCAGCAGCCACCTATCTAGCGGGGAATACCAAGAGGCCCAGTACTTC.

The rearrangement links TRBV9 to TRBJ1-6, with D perhaps TRBD1 (5 bases). The germline V and J ends were trimmed by 0 bases and 5 bases, with 15 bases remaining between them. Germline loops: CDR1 SGDLS, CDR2 YYNGEE. This CDR3 has 17 amino acids. Here the CDR3 DNA reads TGTGCCAGCAGCGTAGGAGGCGGGGCTGGGAATAATTCACCCCTCCACTTT. Protein product: CASSVGGGAGNNSPLHF.

This clonotype was found once. V gene TRBV25-1 combines with J gene TRBJ2-7, with D uncertain. Trimming removed 9 bases from V and 4 bases from J, with 10 bases in between. The CDR3 is 11 amino acids. Per germline, CDR1 MGHDK and CDR2 SYGVNS. CDR3 nucleotides: TGTGCCAGACTTAACAGATACGAGCAGTACTTC. Encoded protein: CARLNRYEQYF.

This clonotype was seen repeatedly, ten times or more. The CDR3 coding sequence is TGTGCCAGCAGCCTAGACAGGCCCTCTGGGGCCAACGTCCTGACTTTC. It specifies CASSLDRPSGANVLTF. The genes are TRBV4-2 and TRBJ2-6; tentative D call: TRBD1 (6 bases). CDR1 is LGHNA and CDR2 is YNFKEQ in the germline V gene. Trimming removed 4 bases from V and 0 bases from J, with 10 bases in between. This CDR3 region has 16 residues.

This clonotype was seen a few times. V and J are TRBV7-2 and TRBJ1-2, with D perhaps TRBD1 (5 bases). CDR1 is SGHTA, CDR2 FQGNSA, per germline. Deletions cut 5 bases from V and 4 bases from J, with 14 bases between. The CDR3 has 14 residues. The CDR3 nucleotides read TGTGCCAGCAGCGTAGAGGGCAGGGCCTATGGCTACACCTTC. It specifies CASSVEGRAYGYTF.

The V and J genes are TRBV7-2 and TRBJ2-5; TRBD2 might be the D (7 bases). V lost 4 bases and J 2 bases, leaving 14 bases between the germline ends. Germline V lookup: CDR1 SGHTA, CDR2 FQGNSA. The CDR3 is 15 residues long. CDR3 protein: CASSSNGGHQETQYF. DNA for the CDR3: TGTGCCAGCAGCTCCAACGGGGGGCATCAAGAGACCCAGTACTTC.